The 27 T cell receptor beta chains below were found in one sample sequenced in a study of T cell responses to AZD1222 COVID-19 vaccine. Profiling relied on immunoSEQ multiplex PCR, and the TCRdb table lists in-frame clones only, not all of them. This table holds 80,000 to 100,000 clones, 80% to 90% found once. The sequenced sample was peripheral blood, obtained 28 days after the second AZD1222 dose. The receptors originated from an adult who received the AZD1222 COVID-19 vaccine.

The CDR3 is CASEDAHTIYF. The CDR3 nucleotides are TGTGCCAGCGAGGACGCGCACACCATATATTTT. This sequence joins TRBV21-1 and TRBJ1-3. TRBV21-1 is shown as a pseudogene. This CDR3 has 11 residues.

The chain is built from TRBV5-6 and TRBJ2-3; 7 bases match TRBD2. Per germline, CDR1 SGHDT and CDR2 YYEEEE. The junction had 11 bases not matched to a gene; V was cut back by 3 bases and J by 7 bases. The CDR3 runs to 15 residues. CDR3 nucleotide sequence: TGTGCCAGCAGCTCCGTTGCGGGAGTTGGTTATACGCAGTATTTT. Protein sequence: CASSSVAGVGYTQYF.

V usage is TRBV7-2 and J usage is TRBJ1-6; D may be TRBD1 (5 bases). The CDR3 sequence is 15 residues long. Germline assignment: CDR1 SGHTA and CDR2 FQGNSA. The V end lost 1 base, the J end lost 7 bases, and 11 bases lay between the germline ends. The chain's CDR3 is CASSLEPGRNSPLHF. Here the CDR3 DNA reads TGTGCCAGCAGCTTAGAGCCGGGGCGGAATTCACCCCTCCACTTT. The full variable domain, with the rest looked up from reference TRBV7-2 and TRBJ1-6, is GAGVSQSPSNKVTEKGKDVELRCDPISGHTALYWYRQSLGQGLEFLIYFQGNSAPDKSGLPSDRFSAERTGGSVSTLTIQRTQQEDSAVYLCASSLEPGRNSPLHFGNGTRLTVT.

The chain has TRBV4-3 and TRBJ2-7, with 12 positions matching TRBD2. This CDR3 region has 17 residues. The germline V gene has CDR1 LGHNA and CDR2 YSLEER. Trimming took 1 base from V and 1 from J; bases not matched to a gene: 5. CDR3 nucleotides: TGCGCCAGCAGCCAAGCGCTAGCGGGGGGGCCTTCCTACGAGCAGTACGTC. Its translation is CASSQALAGGPSYEQYV.

V is TRBV9 and J is TRBJ2-7; weak D call: TRBD2 (6 bases). This CDR3 has 15 residues. Germline V gives CDR1 SGDLS, CDR2 YYNGEE. Trimming took off 4 bases at V and 5 bases at J, with 19 bases between the two ends. The CDR3 here is CASSPLWAGGNEQYF. CDR3 coding DNA: TGTGCCAGCAGCCCCCTGTGGGCTGGGGGGAACGAGCAGTACTTC.

J is TRBJ2-5 and V is TRBV24-1; D possibly corresponds to TRBD1 (5 bases). V lost 3 bases and J lost 1, with 14 bases in between. CDR1 and CDR2 from the germline V gene are KGHDR and SFDVKD. CDR3 length: 16 residues. The CDR3 region has the DNA TGTGCCACCAGTGATCCCCTCAGGGTAGGCCAAGAGACCCAGTACTTC. Translating it yields CATSDPLRVGQETQYF.

The chain carries TRBV7-9 and TRBJ2-2; no clear D. The V end was cut by 0 bases, the J end by 0 bases, with 5 bases between. CDR1 is SEHNR, CDR2 FQNEAQ, per germline (reference sequence). This CDR3 is built from 15 residues. In DNA form, the CDR3 reads TGTGCCAGCAGCTTAGCTGGACCGAACACCGGGGAGCTGTTTTTT. Its protein product is CASSLAGPNTGELFF.

This clone was recorded once. The genes are TRBV5-8 and TRBJ1-5, with D unclear. Germline V gene data show CDR1 as SGHTS and CDR2 as YDEGEE. The CDR3 has 15 amino acids. V shed 6 bases and J shed 1 base, with 14 bases lying between them. Written as DNA, the CDR3 is TGTGCCAGCATACCGGTATGGGCGAGCAATCAGCCCCAGCATTTT. Amino acid sequence: CASIPVWASNQPQHF. The variable domain in full, completed from reference TRBV5-8 and TRBJ1-5, reads EAGVTQSPTHLIKTRGQQATLRCSPISGHTSVYWYQQALGLGLQFLLWYDEGEERNRGNFPPRFSGRQFPNYSSELNVNALELEDSALYLCASIPVWASNQPQHFGDGTRLSIL.

This clone has just a few counts. The V call is TRBV6-5, the J call TRBJ1-5; no clear D. The germline gives CDR1 MNHEY, CDR2 SVGAGI. Trimming pared 6 bases from V and 4 bases from J, leaving 10 bases between. CDR3 length equals 13 residues. Written as DNA, the CDR3 is TGTGCCAGCAGCGCGCAGCAAAATCAGCCCCAGCATTTT. It translates to CASSAQQNQPQHF.

DNA for the CDR3: TGTGCCAGCAGCCAAGATACGAGGGGGTATATCCCCTCTAATGAGCAGTTCTTC. Protein sequence: CASSQDTRGYIPSNEQFF. V and J are TRBV3-1 (or the pseudogene TRBV3-2) and TRBJ2-1; maybe TRBD1 (6 bases). Trimming pared 0 bases from V and 7 bases from J, leaving 22 bases between. There are 18 residues in the CDR3. Per the germline V gene, CDR1 is LGHDT and CDR2 is YNNKEL (reference sequence).

A single count supports this clone. The chain recombines TRBV7-6 with TRBJ2-6, with TRBD2 identical over 9 bases. The V and J ends lost 1 base and 2 bases, in that order; junction bases with no gene match: 9. CDR1 and CDR2 from the germline V gene are SGHVS and FNYEAQ. This CDR3 is built from 19 residues. The CDR3 nucleotides are TGTGCCAGCAGCTTAGGGACAGTAGGGACTAGCCCTGGGGCCAACGTCCTGACTTTC. This codes for CASSLGTVGTSPGANVLTF.

This chain joins TRBV2 and TRBJ2-1; D call uncertain. Germline V gives CDR1 SNHLY, CDR2 FYNNEI. The V and J ends lost 1 base and 6 bases respectively, with 13 bases between them. The CDR3 extends over 15 amino acids. The CDR3 protein is CASSEGTPRPNEQFF. The CDR3 DNA follows: TGTGCCAGCAGTGAAGGGACCCCCCGGCCCAATGAGCAGTTCTTC. The full variable domain, with the rest looked up from reference TRBV2 and TRBJ2-1, is EPEVTQTPSHQVTQMGQEVILRCVPISNHLYFYWYRQILGQKVEFLVSFYNNEISEKSEIFDDQFSVERPDGSNFTLKIRSTKLEDSAMYFCASSEGTPRPNEQFFGPGTRLTVL.

This chain links TRBV5-1 with TRBJ2-3; possibly TRBD1 or TRBD2 for D (5 bases each). The germline V and J ends were trimmed by 4 bases and 6 bases, with 18 bases remaining between them. Germline V gene sequence: CDR1 SGHRS, CDR2 YFSETQ. There are 15 residues in the CDR3. The CDR3, as DNA: TGCGCCAGCAGCCAGGGACGGGCCACCGCGGATACGCAGTATTTT. Protein sequence: CASSQGRATADTQYF.

This chain joins TRBV5-5 and TRBJ2-4; D is possibly TRBD1 (5 bases). The CDR3 covers 15 residues. Germline CDR1 SGHKS, CDR2 YYEKEE (reference sequence). Trimming cost V 0 bases and J 8 bases, with 15 bases left between them. Written as DNA, the CDR3 is TGTGCCAGCAGCTTGGGTGGGGCGGACCTTGACATTCAGTACTTC. It yields the protein CASSLGGADLDIQYF.

The genes are TRBV5-1 and TRBJ2-7; D unresolved. This CDR3 region has 14 residues. Germline V gives CDR1 SGHRS, CDR2 YFSETQ. Trimming removed 1 base at V and 0 bases at J, with 8 bases between. CDR3 DNA sequence: TGCGCCAGCAGCTTGTCGAGGACCTCCTACGAGCAGTACTTC. This gives the protein CASSLSRTSYEQYF. The full variable domain, its missing parts supplied by reference TRBV5-1 and TRBJ2-7, is KAGVTQTPRYLIKTRGQQVTLSCSPISGHRSVSWYQQTPGQGLQFLFEYFSETQRNKGNFPGRFSGRQFSNSRSEMNVSTLELGDSALYLCASSLSRTSYEQYFGPGTRLTVT.

This rearrangement joins TRBV4-2 to TRBJ2-2; possible D gene TRBD2, 5 bases. Germline CDR1 reads LGHNA; CDR2 reads YNFKEQ. Trimming cost V 4 bases and J 4 bases, with 13 bases left between them. This CDR3 spans 15 amino acids. CDR3 coding DNA: TGTGCCAGCAGCCGGACTTCCAAGGGCACCGGGGAGCTGTTTTTT. Amino acid sequence: CASSRTSKGTGELFF.

The V gene is TRBV10-3, the J gene TRBJ1-1; D remains ambiguous. The CDR3 contains 14 residues. The V end lost 4 bases, the J end lost 2 bases, and 11 bases lay between the germline ends. Looked up from germline, CDR1 is ENHRY and CDR2 is SYGVKD. CDR3 sequence (DNA): TGTGCCATCAGTGGTAGGGCAGTTAACACTGAAGCTTTCTTT. Translating it yields CAISGRAVNTEAFF.

The V and J genes are TRBV29-1 and TRBJ2-3, with 8 bases lining up with TRBD1. Losses at the gene ends were 8 bases for V and 0 bases for J; bases not matched to a gene: 4. The CDR3 is made up of 13 amino acids. Germline assignment: CDR1 SQVTM and CDR2 ANQGSEA. The CDR3 loop reads CSLQGVSTDTQYF. CDR3 in DNA: TGCAGCCTACAGGGGGTCAGCACAGATACGCAGTATTTT.

The chain joins TRBV6-2 or TRBV6-3 to TRBJ1-2; tentative D call: TRBD1 (5 bases). Trimming left V 1 base short and J 2 bases short, with 8 bases between. The CDR3 sequence is 14 residues long. Per germline, CDR1 MNHEY and CDR2 SVGEGT. CDR3 residues: CASSYWGSNYGYTF. CDR3 coding DNA: TGTGCCAGCAGTTACTGGGGCAGCAACTATGGCTACACCTTC.

The chain uses TRBV21-1 and TRBJ1-2. TRBV21-1 represents a pseudogene. CDR3 length: 14 amino acids. CDR3 sequence (DNA): TGTGCCAGCAGCCCAGAGACCGCGGAGTGTGTCTACACCTTC. Protein product: CASSPETAECVYTF.

This rearrangement joins TRBV7-9 to TRBJ1-1, with D uncertain. CDR1 and CDR2 (germline): SEHNR, FQNEAQ (reference sequence). With 0 bases removed from V and 3 bases from J, the gap between germline ends came to 11 bases. The CDR3 has 15 residues. CDR3 sequence: CASSLAVGPHTEAFF. The CDR3 DNA follows: TGTGCCAGCAGCTTAGCGGTAGGACCCCACACTGAAGCTTTCTTT.

As for this clone: Compared with germline, one end of the junction differs, possibly owing to a read error. This chain joins TRBV30 and TRBJ1-2, with 8 bases that match TRBD1. The CDR3 sequence is 14 residues long. From germline, CDR1 is GTSNPN and CDR2 SVGIG (reference sequence). Here the CDR3 DNA reads TGTGCCTGGAGTGCGGGACAGGTCATATCTGGCTACACCTTT. This sequence encodes CAWSAGQVISGYTF. The full variable domain, completed using reference TRBV30 and TRBJ1-2, is SQTIHQWPATLVQPVGSPLSLECTVEGTSNPNLYWYRQAAGRGLQLLFYSVGIGQISSEVPQNLSASRPQDRQFILSSKKLLLSDSGFYLCAWSAGQVISGYTFGSGTRLTVV.

This chain links TRBV7-9 with TRBJ2-7, with D possibly matching TRBD1 (6 bases). Trimming took off 5 bases at V and 1 base at J, with 15 bases between the two ends. This CDR3 spans 15 amino acids. Per the germline V gene, CDR1 is SEHNR and CDR2 is FQNEAQ (reference sequence). Here the CDR3 reads CASSPGTLPSYEQYV. As DNA, the CDR3 is TGTGCCAGCAGCCCCGGGACATTACCATCCTACGAGCAGTACGTC.

The chain uses TRBV3-1 (or the pseudogene TRBV3-2) and TRBJ2-1; 7 positions match TRBD2. The CDR3 is 14 amino acids. Germline CDR1 reads LGHDT; CDR2 reads YNNKEL (reference sequence). V shed 8 bases and J 4 bases; nucleotides not matched to a gene: 8. The CDR3: CASCPVAGYNEQFF. The CDR3 DNA sequence: TGTGCCAGCTGTCCGGTAGCGGGTTACAATGAGCAGTTCTTC.

The V and J genes are TRBV27 and TRBJ1-4, with D hard to call. The germline V gene encodes CDR1 MNHEY and CDR2 SMNVEV (reference sequence). Trimming left V 10 bases short and J 5 bases short, with 11 bases between. The CDR3 is made up of 12 amino acids. CDR3 protein: CATVRWNEKLFF. In nucleotides, the CDR3 is TGTGCCACCGTCAGGTGGAATGAAAAACTGTTTTTT.

The gene calls are TRBV4-3 and TRBJ1-4, with no clear D. The germline V gene has CDR1 LGHNA and CDR2 YSLEER. The CDR3 runs to 17 residues. V was trimmed by 2 bases and J by 8 bases, leaving 21 bases between them. The CDR3 here is CASSQLPALGSGEKLFF. DNA of the CDR3: TGCGCCAGCAGCCAACTCCCTGCCTTGGGGAGCGGAGAAAAACTGTTTTTT.

The chain uses TRBV5-4 and TRBJ1-4; D is unclear. CDR1 is SGHNT, CDR2 YYREEE, per germline (reference sequence). Trimming stripped 4 bases from V and 7 bases from J, with 14 bases between. This CDR3 has 14 amino acids. In DNA form, the CDR3 reads TGTGCCAGCAGCCCGTCGGGAGGATTTGAAAAACTGTTTTTT. This gives the protein CASSPSGGFEKLFF. Supplemented by reference TRBV5-4 and TRBJ1-4, the full variable domain reads ETGVTQSPTHLIKTRGQQVTLRCSSQSGHNTVSWYQQALGQGPQFIFQYYREEENGRGNFPPRFSGLQFPNYSSELNVNALELDDSALYLCASSPSGGFEKLFFGSGTQLSVL.